Included here is one TCR beta chain sequence, with context. Trimming took 4 bases from V and 2 from J, leaving 12 bases between them. The germline CDR1 and CDR2 sequences are SQVTM and ANQGSEA. The CDR3 is made up of 14 amino acids. Controls were drawn from healthy donors and were matched for age and sex. While CD8+ and CD4+ T cells were isolated negatively, TEMRA cells were enriched by FACS. Random hexamers were used to reverse transcribe 0.5 to 1 ug of RNA. Amplification of TCR beta CDR3 used immunoSEQ multiplex PCR across 54 Vbeta and 13 Jbeta. TCRdb reprocessed the immunoSEQ multiplex PCR reads with MiXCR, giving one entry per CDR3 protein. This sample yields approximately 120,000 distinct CDR3 sequences, of which just under 95% are seen a single time; around 0.078% belongs to the top ten. The sample originates from a study of CD8 T cells in Susac syndrome.

The source is a human donor in good health. Sequenced: CD4+ T cells from PBMCs. V usage is TRBV29-1 and J usage is TRBJ1-5; tentatively, D is TRBD1 (5 bases). This CDR3 reads CSVVSGNGNQPQHF. CDR3 DNA sequence: TGCAGCGTTGTATCAGGGAACGGCAATCAGCCCCAGCATTTT.